These 10 T cell receptor beta chains originate from one sample sequenced in a study of blood T cell repertoires in COVID-19. Clones were read by immunoSEQ multiplex PCR, and TCRdb kept only the in-frame ones, dropping some. Of 250,000 or so clones listed, approximately 85% are singletons. The sample was PBMCs or T cells enriched from blood (not recorded which). The receptor set was obtained from a woman aged 45-59 years who had recovered from COVID-19.

The chain recombines TRBV9 with TRBJ1-3, with 12 nucleotides matching TRBD1. Germline CDR1 SGDLS, CDR2 YYNGEE. This CDR3 region has 16 residues. Trimming removed 3 bases from V and 2 bases from J; junction bases left unmatched: 3. The DNA of the CDR3 is TGTGCCAGCAGCGAAGGGACAGGGGGCACTGGAAACACCATATATTTT. It encodes CASSEGTGGTGNTIYF.

The J gene is TRBJ1-2, the V gene TRBV3-1 (or the pseudogene TRBV3-2); D gene uncertain. CDR3 length equals 14 residues. Germline values: CDR1 LGHDT, CDR2 YNNKEL (reference sequence). Trimming removed 4 bases at V and 0 bases at J, with 9 bases between. The CDR3 DNA sequence: TGTGCCAGCAGCCCGTCGGGATCTAACTATGGCTACACCTTC. It yields the protein CASSPSGSNYGYTF.

The J gene is TRBJ2-1, the V gene TRBV28; 9 nucleotides align to TRBD1. The V and J ends lost 10 bases and 5 bases, in that order; junction bases with no gene match: 15. The V gene's germline CDR1 is MDHEN and CDR2 SYDVKM. The length of the CDR3 is 16 residues. The CDR3 nucleotides are TGTGCCACCCGGGTTTCTGACAGGGGGGGGGACAATGAGCAGTTCTTC. Translation: CATRVSDRGGDNEQFF.

The DNA for the CDR3 is TGTGCCAGCAGTTCCACAGGGGAGAACACCGGGGAGCTGTTTTTT. Translating gives CASSSTGENTGELFF. J is TRBJ2-2 and V is TRBV6-6, with 7 bases identical to TRBD1. The CDR3 covers 15 residues. With 4 bases clipped from V and 1 base from J, the junction kept 3 bases outside the gene matches. Germline CDR1 and CDR2: MNHNY and SVGAGI (reference sequence).

This clone was picked up many times. The rearrangement links TRBV18 to TRBJ2-3, with 11 nucleotides matching TRBD2. The CDR3 loop spans 15 amino acids. Germline CDR1 reads KGHSH; CDR2 reads LQKENI. V was clipped by 6 bases and J by 0 bases; unmatched bases: 2. CDR3 sequence reads: CASSGTSGSTDTQYF. Written as DNA, the CDR3 is TGTGCCAGCTCCGGGACTAGCGGTAGCACAGATACGCAGTATTTT.

About this clone itself: This specimen includes other DNA sequences encoding the same CDR3. J is TRBJ2-5 and V is TRBV19, with 9 positions matching TRBD1. CDR1 is LNHDA, CDR2 SQIVND, per germline (reference sequence). The CDR3 has 13 residues. The junction had 0 bases not matched to a gene; V was cut back by 5 bases and J by 2 bases. This CDR3 reads CASSGTGQETQYF. The CDR3 DNA is TGTGCCAGTAGTGGGACAGGGCAAGAGACCCAGTACTTC.

V is TRBV5-1 and J is TRBJ1-4, with D maybe TRBD1 (5 bases). V was trimmed by 3 bases and J by 7 bases, leaving 19 bases between them. This CDR3 spans 16 amino acids. Germline V gene sequence: CDR1 SGHRS, CDR2 YFSETQ. The CDR3 DNA reads as TGCGCCAGCAGCTCTTTTTCTGACAGCAGATTTGAAAAACTGTTTTTT. Protein product: CASSSFSDSRFEKLFF. The full variable domain, with the rest looked up from reference TRBV5-1 and TRBJ1-4, is KAGVTQTPRYLIKTRGQQVTLSCSPISGHRSVSWYQQTPGQGLQFLFEYFSETQRNKGNFPGRFSGRQFSNSRSEMNVSTLELGDSALYLCASSSFSDSRFEKLFFGSGTQLSVL.

The rearrangement links TRBV28 to TRBJ1-2, with 7 nucleotides matching TRBD1. Losses at the gene ends were 1 base for V and 7 bases for J; bases not matched to a gene: 6. Germline V gene lookup returns CDR1 MDHEN and CDR2 SYDVKM. The CDR3 spans 14 residues. CDR3 in DNA: TGTGCCAGCAGTTTATACGTGACAGGGTTTGGCTACACCTTC. Its translation: CASSLYVTGFGYTF.

The chain carries TRBV18 and TRBJ2-1; 13 bases are a match to TRBD2. Trimming took 3 bases from V and 6 from J; bases not matched to a gene: 5. CDR3 length: 16 amino acids. Germline V gene data show CDR1 as KGHSH and CDR2 as LQKENI. This chain's CDR3 is CASSPPGLAGANEQFF. The CDR3 region has the DNA TGTGCCAGCTCACCTCCCGGACTAGCGGGAGCCAATGAGCAGTTCTTC.

J is TRBJ1-1 and V is TRBV3-1 (or the pseudogene TRBV3-2); no firm D call. V lost 4 bases, J lost 2 bases, and 8 bases lay in between. The CDR3 loop spans 13 amino acids. The germline gives CDR1 LGHDT, CDR2 YNNKEL (reference sequence). DNA of the CDR3: TGTGCCAGCAGCCCCCACACCAACACTGAAGCTTTCTTT. Its protein product is CASSPHTNTEAFF.